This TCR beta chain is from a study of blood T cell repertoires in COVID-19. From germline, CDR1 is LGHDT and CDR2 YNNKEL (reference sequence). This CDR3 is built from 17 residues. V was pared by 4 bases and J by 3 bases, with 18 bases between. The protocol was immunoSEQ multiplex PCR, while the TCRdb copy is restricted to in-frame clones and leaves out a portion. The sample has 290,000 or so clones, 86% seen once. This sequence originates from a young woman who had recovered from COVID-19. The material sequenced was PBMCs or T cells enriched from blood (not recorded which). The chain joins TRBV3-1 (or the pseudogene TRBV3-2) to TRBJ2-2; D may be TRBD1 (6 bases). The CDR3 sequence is CASSPRVAQGHTGELFF. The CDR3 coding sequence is TGTGCCAGCAGCCCTCGAGTTGCACAGGGCCACACCGGGGAGCTGTTTTTT.